One sample yielded the 20 T cell receptor beta chains listed below, sequenced in a study of Ad26.COV2.S vaccination and SARS-CoV-2 variants. Treatment meaning: roughly 18 received Ad26.COV2.S at low or high dose, single or two shots; 5 received placebo; per-sample allocation not given. Sampling was done on day 63 after the first vaccine or placebo injection. Assay used: immunoSEQ multiplex PCR; TCRdb lists only in-frame clones, some missing. The sample has hundreds of thousands of clones; 85% to 90% are singletons. The specimen was peripheral blood, collected in a trial of Ad26.COV2.S vaccine versus placebo. These receptors originate from a person aged 18-65 years who received the Ad26.COV2.S COVID-19 vaccine or a placebo.

The CDR3 sequence is CASSLSSGQLVDTQYF. In nucleotides, the CDR3 is TGTGCCAGCAGCTTAAGCAGCGGCCAACTGGTAGATACGCAGTATTTT. V is TRBV7-9 and J is TRBJ2-3, with D possibly being TRBD2 (5 bases). V was shortened by 2 bases and J by 5 bases, with 17 bases between the two germline ends. The CDR3 is 16 residues long. CDR1 is SEHNR, CDR2 FQNEAQ, per germline (reference sequence). Combining the CDR3 with reference TRBV7-9 and TRBJ2-3 gives the whole variable domain DTGVSQNPRHKITKRGQNVTFRCDPISEHNRLYWYRQTLGQGPEFLTYFQNEAQLEKSRLLSDRFSAERPKGSFSTLEIQRTEQGDSAMYLCASSLSSGQLVDTQYFGPGTRLTVL.

The chain is built from TRBV15 and TRBJ2-1; 12 bases map to TRBD2. CDR1 and CDR2 (germline): LNHNV, YYDKDF (reference sequence). V lost 3 bases to trimming and J lost 9 bases; unmatched junction nucleotides: 9. CDR3 length equals 16 residues. CDR3 amino acids: CATSSLAGGPLGEQFF. Written as DNA, the CDR3 is TGTGCCACCAGCAGCCTAGCGGGAGGGCCATTAGGTGAGCAGTTCTTC.

This chain links TRBV7-8 with TRBJ2-7; 8 nucleotides align to TRBD1. J lost 1 base, V lost 4 bases, and 9 bases had no gene match. Germline V gene data show CDR1 as SGHVS and CDR2 as FQNEAQ. There are 16 residues in the CDR3. As DNA, the CDR3 is TGTGCCAGCAGCTCCCGTTTTCAGGGGGCATCCTACGAGCAGTACTTC. It specifies CASSSRFQGASYEQYF. Full variable domain (outside the CDR3, taken from reference TRBV7-8 and TRBJ2-7): GAGVSQSPRYKVAKRGQDVALRCDPISGHVSLFWYQQALGQGPEFLTYFQNEAQLDKSGLPSDRFFAERPEGSVSTLKIQRTQQEDSAVYLCASSSRFQGASYEQYFGPGTRLTVT.

For the CDR3, the DNA is TGCGCCAGCAGCCACGACGGTACTAGCACAGATACGCAGTATTTT. It codes for CASSHDGTSTDTQYF. The chain uses TRBV4-1 and TRBJ2-3, with no clear D. The length of the CDR3 is 15 residues. V was shortened by 3 bases and J by 0 bases, with 10 bases between the two germline ends. Germline CDR1 MGHRA, CDR2 YSYEKL.

The rearrangement links TRBV5-1 to TRBJ2-3, with D hard to call. Germline CDR1 is SGHRS and CDR2 is YFSETQ. Deletions cut 0 bases from V and 6 bases from J, with 5 bases between. The CDR3 spans 12 residues. For the CDR3, the DNA is TGCGCCAGCAGCTTGGCCGCGGATACGCAGTATTTT. Amino acid sequence: CASSLAADTQYF.

This sequence joins TRBV7-9 and TRBJ2-7; unclear D gene. Per germline, CDR1 SEHNR and CDR2 FQNEAQ (reference sequence). This CDR3 contains 13 residues. The V gene lost 5 bases and the J gene lost 4 bases, with 12 bases spanning the gap. The DNA for the CDR3 is TGTGCCAGCAGCCACGGCGTGGGGTACGAGCAGTACTTC. Its protein is CASSHGVGYEQYF.

This chain connects TRBV11-3 to TRBJ2-1; TRBD2 might be the D (5 bases). The CDR3 length is 15 residues. Looked up from germline, CDR1 is SGHNT and CDR2 is YENEEA. The ends were cut back, 1 base at V and 7 bases at J, with 14 bases in the middle. The CDR3, as DNA: TGTGCCAGCAGCTTAGTTTTCGCGGGTACGAATGAGCAGTTCTTC. It translates to CASSLVFAGTNEQFF.

V gene TRBV29-1 combines with J gene TRBJ1-1, with TRBD1 matching 8 bases. CDR1 and CDR2 from the germline V gene are SQVTM and ANQGSEA. The CDR3 loop spans 15 amino acids. The ends lost 7 bases at V and 3 bases at J; junction bases unmatched: 13. DNA for the CDR3: TGCAGCGCACCGTCGACAGGGGCAAAGGACACTGAAGCTTTCTTT. Translating it yields CSAPSTGAKDTEAFF.

The chain links TRBV18 to TRBJ2-3, with 9 bases aligning to TRBD2. V shed 3 bases, J shed 0 bases, and the junction held 7 bases outside the gene matches. Germline loops: CDR1 KGHSH, CDR2 LQKENI. The CDR3 totals 17 residues. CDR3 protein: CASSPPSAGGSTDTQYF. As DNA, the CDR3 is TGTGCCAGCTCACCGCCCTCGGCGGGGGGGAGCACAGATACGCAGTATTTT.

This clone was seen more than once but under ten times. This chain uses TRBV5-1 with TRBJ1-6; TRBD1 agrees at 7 bases. Germline V gene sequence: CDR1 SGHRS, CDR2 YFSETQ. CDR3 length: 16 amino acids. V lost 7 bases, J lost 0 bases, and 7 bases stayed unmatched. The CDR3 DNA reads as TGCGCCAGCCAACAGGGGTTGAGCTCCTATAATTCACCCCTCCACTTT. This codes for CASQQGLSSYNSPLHF.

The gene calls are TRBV10-3 and TRBJ1-2; D possibly corresponds to TRBD1 (5 bases). Germline V CDR1 and CDR2: ENHRY, SYGVKD. The length of the CDR3 is 13 residues. Trimming removed 2 bases from V and 8 bases from J, with 12 bases in between. The DNA of the CDR3 is TGTGCCATCAGTGAGCGGGCTGGGGACGGCTACACCTTC. Translating it yields CAISERAGDGYTF.

The V and J genes are TRBV4-1 and TRBJ2-6; D is unclear. Deletions cut 0 bases from V and 0 bases from J, with 6 bases between. Looked up from germline, CDR1 is MGHRA and CDR2 is YSYEKL. CDR3 length: 16 amino acids. The CDR3 protein is CASSQDSRSGANVLTF. Here the CDR3 DNA reads TGCGCCAGCAGCCAAGATAGCCGCTCTGGGGCCAACGTCCTGACTTTC.

This clone was picked up one time. This CDR3 is also generated by other DNA sequences in the sample. The chain recombines TRBV7-9 with TRBJ2-5; no definite D call. Germline assignment: CDR1 SEHNR and CDR2 FQNEAQ (reference sequence). This CDR3 comprises 12 residues. The V end was cut by 1 base, the J end by 2 bases, with 2 bases between. The CDR3 reads CASSLGQETQYF. DNA for the CDR3: TGTGCCAGCAGCTTAGGGCAAGAGACCCAGTACTTC.

The chain has TRBV10-3 and TRBJ2-3; 9 bases are shared with TRBD2. The CDR3 contains 15 residues. Germline CDR1 is ENHRY and CDR2 is SYGVKD. The V segment lost 5 bases and the J segment 9 bases; nucleotides outside the gene matches: 12. CDR3 DNA: TGTGCCATCAGTTACAGCGGGGGGAGGTTGGGCACGCAGTATTTT. Amino acids: CAISYSGGRLGTQYF.

The gene calls are TRBV14 and TRBJ2-5; no definite D call. V shed 0 bases and J shed 4 bases, with 6 bases lying between them. CDR1 is SGHDN, CDR2 FVKESK, per germline. The CDR3 has 13 amino acids. DNA for the CDR3: TGTGCCAGCAGCCAAGATAATGGAGAGACCCAGTACTTC. Translated: CASSQDNGETQYF.

The rearrangement links TRBV4-2 to TRBJ2-5; no reliable D call. The germline V and J ends were trimmed by 5 bases and 4 bases, with 14 bases remaining between them. Germline values: CDR1 LGHNA, CDR2 YNFKEQ. CDR3 length equals 14 residues. CDR3: CASSARLAAETQYF. The CDR3 coding sequence is TGTGCCAGCAGCGCTCGACTGGCAGCAGAGACCCAGTACTTC.

The gene calls are TRBV10-1 and TRBJ2-7; 7 bases map to TRBD1. Per the germline V gene, CDR1 is WNHNN and CDR2 is SYGVQD (reference sequence). J gave up 4 bases and V 5 bases, and 8 bases lay outside the gene matches. The CDR3 extends over 14 amino acids. The CDR3 nucleotides read TGCGCCAGCAGTCTTCCGGGACAGACTTACGAGCAGTACGTC. Translated, it gives CASSLPGQTYEQYV.

The chain combines TRBV5-1 with TRBJ2-1; 7 nucleotides agree with TRBD2. Trimming took 4 bases from V and 3 from J; bases not matched to a gene: 4. There are 14 residues in the CDR3. CDR1 is SGHRS and CDR2 is YFSETQ in the germline V gene. The CDR3 region is CASSTGLHYNEQFF. In DNA, the CDR3 is TGCGCCAGCAGCACGGGACTACACTACAATGAGCAGTTCTTC.

The chain joins TRBV7-2 to TRBJ1-1; tentative D call: TRBD1 (5 bases). This CDR3 is built from 12 residues. The ends were cut back, 8 bases at V and 1 base at J, with 8 bases in the middle. Germline values: CDR1 SGHTA, CDR2 FQGNSA. The DNA for the CDR3 is TGTGCCAGCTCAGGGAAGAACACTGAAGCTTTCTTT. Amino acids: CASSGKNTEAFF.

This clone was counted a single time. The rearrangement uses TRBV10-3 and TRBJ1-1; 11 bases agree with TRBD1. The CDR3 is 14 amino acids. Trimming took 6 bases from V and 1 from J; bases not matched to a gene: 1. Per germline, CDR1 ENHRY and CDR2 SYGVKD. DNA for the CDR3: TGTGCCATCAGGGGACAGGGGGAGAACACTGAAGCTTTCTTT. This gives the protein CAIRGQGENTEAFF.